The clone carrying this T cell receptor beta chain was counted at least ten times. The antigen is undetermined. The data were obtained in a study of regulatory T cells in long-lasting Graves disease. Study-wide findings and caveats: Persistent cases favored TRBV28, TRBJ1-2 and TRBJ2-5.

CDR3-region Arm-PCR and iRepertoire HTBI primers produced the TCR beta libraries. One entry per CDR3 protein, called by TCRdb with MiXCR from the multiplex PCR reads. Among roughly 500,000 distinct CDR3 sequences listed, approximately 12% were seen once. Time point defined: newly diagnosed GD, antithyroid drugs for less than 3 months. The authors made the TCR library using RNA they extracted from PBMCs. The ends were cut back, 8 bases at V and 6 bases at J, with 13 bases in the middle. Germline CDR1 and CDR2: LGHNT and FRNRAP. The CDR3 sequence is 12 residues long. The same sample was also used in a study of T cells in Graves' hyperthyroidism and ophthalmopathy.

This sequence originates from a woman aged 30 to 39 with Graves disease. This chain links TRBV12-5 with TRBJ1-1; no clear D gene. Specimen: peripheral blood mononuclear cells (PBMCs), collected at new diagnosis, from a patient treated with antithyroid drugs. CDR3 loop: CASTHGVPEAFF. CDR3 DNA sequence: TGTGCTAGTACTCACGGGGTCCCTGAAGCTTTCTTT.